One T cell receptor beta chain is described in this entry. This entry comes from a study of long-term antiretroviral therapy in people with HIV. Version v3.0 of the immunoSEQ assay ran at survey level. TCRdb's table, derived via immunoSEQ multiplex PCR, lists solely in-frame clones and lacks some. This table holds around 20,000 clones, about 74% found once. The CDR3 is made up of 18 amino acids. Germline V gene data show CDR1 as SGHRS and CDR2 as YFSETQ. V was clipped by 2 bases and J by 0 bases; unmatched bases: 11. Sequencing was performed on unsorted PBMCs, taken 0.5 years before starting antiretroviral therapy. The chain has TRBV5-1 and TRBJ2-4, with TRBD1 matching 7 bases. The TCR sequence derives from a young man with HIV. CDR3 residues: CASSLRGLMGLAKNIQYF. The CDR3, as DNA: TGCGCCAGCAGCTTAAGGGGGCTAATGGGTCTAGCCAAAAACATTCAGTACTTC.